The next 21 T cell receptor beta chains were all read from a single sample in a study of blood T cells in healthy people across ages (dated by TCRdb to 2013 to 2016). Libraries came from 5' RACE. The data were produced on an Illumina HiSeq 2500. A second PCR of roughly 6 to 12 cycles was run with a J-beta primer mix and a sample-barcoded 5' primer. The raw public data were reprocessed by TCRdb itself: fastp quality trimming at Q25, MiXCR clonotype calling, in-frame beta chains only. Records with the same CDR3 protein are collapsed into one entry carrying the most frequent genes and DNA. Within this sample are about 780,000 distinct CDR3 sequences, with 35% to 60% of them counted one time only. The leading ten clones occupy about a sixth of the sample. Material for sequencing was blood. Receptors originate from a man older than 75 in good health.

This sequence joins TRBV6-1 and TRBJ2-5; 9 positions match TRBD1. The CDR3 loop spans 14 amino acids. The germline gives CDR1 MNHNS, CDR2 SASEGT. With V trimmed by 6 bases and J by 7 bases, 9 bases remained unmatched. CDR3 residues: CASSGTGGAGTQYF. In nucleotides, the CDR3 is TGTGCCAGCAGCGGAACAGGGGGCGCGGGGACCCAGTACTTC.

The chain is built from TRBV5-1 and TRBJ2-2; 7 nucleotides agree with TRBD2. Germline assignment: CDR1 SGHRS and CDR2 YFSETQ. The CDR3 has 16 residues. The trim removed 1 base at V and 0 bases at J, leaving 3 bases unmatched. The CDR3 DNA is TGCGCCAGCAGCTTGAAGACTAGCCCGAACACCGGGGAGCTGTTTTTT. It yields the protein CASSLKTSPNTGELFF.

CDR3 bases: TGCGCCAGCAGTGAGGCCGGGGGCTTATACAATGAGCAGTTCTTC. Translation: CASSEAGGLYNEQFF. V gene TRBV10-1 combines with J gene TRBJ2-1; D possibly matches TRBD1 or TRBD2 (6 bases each). V was cut by 2 bases and J by 4 bases, with 12 bases left in between. CDR3 length equals 15 residues. In germline, CDR1 is WNHNN, CDR2 SYGVQD (reference sequence).

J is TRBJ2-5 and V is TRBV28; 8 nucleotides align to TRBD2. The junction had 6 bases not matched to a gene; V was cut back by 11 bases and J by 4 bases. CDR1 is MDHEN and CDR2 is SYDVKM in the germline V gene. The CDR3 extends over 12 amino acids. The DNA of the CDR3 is TGTGCCGGGGGGACTAGAAGAGAGACCCAGTACTTC. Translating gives CAGGTRRETQYF.

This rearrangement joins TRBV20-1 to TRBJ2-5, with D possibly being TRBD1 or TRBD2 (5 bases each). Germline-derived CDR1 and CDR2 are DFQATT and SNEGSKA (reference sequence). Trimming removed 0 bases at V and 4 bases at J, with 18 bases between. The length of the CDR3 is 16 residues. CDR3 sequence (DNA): TGCAGTGCTAGAGATCCGTGGGGGACCGTGGGAGAGACCCAGTACTTC. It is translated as CSARDPWGTVGETQYF.

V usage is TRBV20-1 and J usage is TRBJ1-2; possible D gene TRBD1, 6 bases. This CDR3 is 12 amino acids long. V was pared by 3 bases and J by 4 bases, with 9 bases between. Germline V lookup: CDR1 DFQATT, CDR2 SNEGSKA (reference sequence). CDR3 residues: CSASVRGYGYTF. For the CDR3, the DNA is TGCAGTGCTAGCGTCAGGGGCTATGGCTACACCTTC.

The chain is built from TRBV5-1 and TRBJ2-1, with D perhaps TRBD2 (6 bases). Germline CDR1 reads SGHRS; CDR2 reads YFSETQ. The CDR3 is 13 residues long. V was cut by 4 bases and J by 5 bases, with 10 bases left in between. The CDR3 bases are TGCGCCAGCAGCGGACTACTCCACAATGAGCAGTTCTTC. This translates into CASSGLLHNEQFF. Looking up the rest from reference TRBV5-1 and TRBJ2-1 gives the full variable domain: KAGVTQTPRYLIKTRGQQVTLSCSPISGHRSVSWYQQTPGQGLQFLFEYFSETQRNKGNFPGRFSGRQFSNSRSEMNVSTLELGDSALYLCASSGLLHNEQFFGPGTRLTVL.

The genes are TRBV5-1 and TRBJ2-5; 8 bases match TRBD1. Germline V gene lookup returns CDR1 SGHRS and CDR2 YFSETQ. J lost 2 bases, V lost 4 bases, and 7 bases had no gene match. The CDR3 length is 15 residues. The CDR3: CASSVGQGRQETQYF. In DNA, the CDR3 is TGCGCCAGCAGCGTTGGACAGGGACGACAAGAGACCCAGTACTTC.

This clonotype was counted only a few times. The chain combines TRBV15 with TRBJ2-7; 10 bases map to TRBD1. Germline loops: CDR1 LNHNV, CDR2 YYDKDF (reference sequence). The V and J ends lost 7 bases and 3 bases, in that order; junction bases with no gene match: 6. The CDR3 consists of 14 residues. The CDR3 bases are TGTGCCACCACCCTGGACAGGGGGAACTACGAGCAGTACTTC. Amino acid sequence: CATTLDRGNYEQYF.

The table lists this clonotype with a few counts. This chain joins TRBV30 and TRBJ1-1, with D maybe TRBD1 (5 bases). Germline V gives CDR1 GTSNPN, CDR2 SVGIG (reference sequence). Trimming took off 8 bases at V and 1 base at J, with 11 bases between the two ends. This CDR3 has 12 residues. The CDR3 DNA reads TGTGCCCAGGGCCCACAGAACACTGAAGCTTTCTTT. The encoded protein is CAQGPQNTEAFF.

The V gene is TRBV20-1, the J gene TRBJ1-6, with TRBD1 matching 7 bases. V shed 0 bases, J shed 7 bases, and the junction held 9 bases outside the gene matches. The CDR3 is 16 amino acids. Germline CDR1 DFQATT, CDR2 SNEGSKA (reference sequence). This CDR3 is CSARETRGNRNSPLHF. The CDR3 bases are TGCAGTGCTAGAGAAACCAGGGGGAATCGGAATTCACCCCTCCACTTT.

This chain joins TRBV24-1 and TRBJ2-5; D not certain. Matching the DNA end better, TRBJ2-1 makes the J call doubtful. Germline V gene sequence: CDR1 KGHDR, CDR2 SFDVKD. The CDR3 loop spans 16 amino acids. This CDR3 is CATSDLQLGNQETQFF. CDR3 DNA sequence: TGTGCCACCAGTGATTTGCAATTGGGGAACCAAGAGACCCAGTTCTTC.

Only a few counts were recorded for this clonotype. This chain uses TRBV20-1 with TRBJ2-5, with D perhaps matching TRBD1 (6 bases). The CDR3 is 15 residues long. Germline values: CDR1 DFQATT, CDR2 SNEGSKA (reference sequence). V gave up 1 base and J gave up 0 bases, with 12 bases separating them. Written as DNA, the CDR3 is TGCAGTGCTAGAGGATATTGGACAGACCAAGAGACCCAGTACTTC. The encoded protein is CSARGYWTDQETQYF.

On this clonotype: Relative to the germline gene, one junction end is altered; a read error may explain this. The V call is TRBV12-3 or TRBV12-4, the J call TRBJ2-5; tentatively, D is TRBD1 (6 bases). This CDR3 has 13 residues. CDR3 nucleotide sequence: TGTGCCAGCAGGGATACAGGGTCCGAGACCCTGTACTTC. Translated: CASRDTGSETLYF.

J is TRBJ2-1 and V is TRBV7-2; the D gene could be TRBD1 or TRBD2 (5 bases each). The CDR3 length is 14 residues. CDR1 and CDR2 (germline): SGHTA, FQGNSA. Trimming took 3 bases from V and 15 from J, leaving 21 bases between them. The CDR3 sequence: CASSLEAPQEVGFF. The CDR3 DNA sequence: TGTGCCAGCAGCTTGGAGGCCCCACAGGAGGTTGGGTTCTTC.

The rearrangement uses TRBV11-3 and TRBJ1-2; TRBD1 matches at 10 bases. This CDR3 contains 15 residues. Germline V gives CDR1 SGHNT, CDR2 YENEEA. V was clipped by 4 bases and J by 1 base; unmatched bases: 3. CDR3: CASSSGTGDNYGYTF. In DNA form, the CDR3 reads TGTGCCAGCAGCTCCGGGACAGGGGATAACTATGGCTACACCTTC.

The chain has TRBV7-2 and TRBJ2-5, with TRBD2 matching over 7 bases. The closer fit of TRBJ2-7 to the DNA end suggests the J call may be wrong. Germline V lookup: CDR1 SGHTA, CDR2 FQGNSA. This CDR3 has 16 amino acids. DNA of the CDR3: TGTGCCAGCAGCTTACTCTCCGGGACTACACGCTACGAGCAGTACTTC. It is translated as CASSLLSGTTRYEQYF.

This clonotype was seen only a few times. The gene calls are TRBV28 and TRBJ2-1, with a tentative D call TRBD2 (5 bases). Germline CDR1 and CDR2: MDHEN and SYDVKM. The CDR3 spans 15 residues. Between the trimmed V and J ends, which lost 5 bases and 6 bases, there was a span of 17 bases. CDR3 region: CASSRIPLGINEQFF. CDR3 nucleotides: TGTGCCAGCAGTCGGATACCCCTCGGGATCAATGAGCAGTTCTTC. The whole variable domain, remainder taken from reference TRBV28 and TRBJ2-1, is DVKVTQSSRYLVKRTGEKVFLECVQDMDHENMFWYRQDPGLGLRLIYFSYDVKMKEKGDIPEGYSVSREKKERFSLILESASTNQTSMYLCASSRIPLGINEQFFGPGTRLTVL.

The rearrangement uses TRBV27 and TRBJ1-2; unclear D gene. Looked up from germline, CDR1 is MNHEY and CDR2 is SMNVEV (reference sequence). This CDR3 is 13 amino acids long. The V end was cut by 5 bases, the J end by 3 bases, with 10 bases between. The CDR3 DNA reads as TGTGCCAGCAGTGTAGAACGACACTATGGCTACACCTTC. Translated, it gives CASSVERHYGYTF.

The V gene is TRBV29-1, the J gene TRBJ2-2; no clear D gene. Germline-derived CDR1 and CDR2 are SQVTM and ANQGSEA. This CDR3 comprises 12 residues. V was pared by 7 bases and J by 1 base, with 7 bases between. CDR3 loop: CSAQLNTGELFF. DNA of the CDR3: TGCAGCGCCCAGTTGAACACCGGGGAGCTGTTTTTT.

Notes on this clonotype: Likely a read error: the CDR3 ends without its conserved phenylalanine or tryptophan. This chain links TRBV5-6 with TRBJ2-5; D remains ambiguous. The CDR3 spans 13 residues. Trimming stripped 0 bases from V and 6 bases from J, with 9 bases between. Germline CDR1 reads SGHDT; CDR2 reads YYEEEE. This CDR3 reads CASSLVVSQTQYL. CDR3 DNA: TGTGCCAGCAGCTTGGTTGTATCGCAGACCCAGTACTTA.